This TCR beta chain came from a study of shared clonotypes between healthy human individuals. Overall study results and limits: Despite large depth, rarefaction showed incomplete sorted-subset sequencing. Generally, naive subsets (rather than memory subsets) showed larger estimated richness.

Some clones are missing from TCRdb's copy, which holds only in-frame ones; the method was immunoSEQ multiplex PCR. The profile shows around 700,000 clones, 60% to 80% of them singletons. In germline, CDR1 is SEHNR, CDR2 FQNEAQ (reference sequence). The CDR3 has 14 amino acids. Deletions cut 6 bases from V and 4 bases from J, with 15 bases between. A split of CD4+ cells into CD45RA+ naive and CD45RA-negative memory subsets was performed. Concerning this clone: No antigen is known for it.

The chain combines TRBV7-9 with TRBJ1-2; D is perhaps TRBD1 (5 bases). The sequencing input was memory CD4+ T cells sorted from blood. Subset of the sample: CD45RA-negative fraction. This receptor was obtained from a woman under 40 in good health. CDR3 in amino acids: CASSHTRGGYGYTF. The CDR3 bases are TGTGCCAGCAGTCACACCCGGGGGGGCTATGGCTACACCTTC.